The 16 T cell receptor beta chains in this list originate from one sample, sequenced in a study of T-cell memory formation after mild COVID-19. From the 5' RACE reads, TCRdb called clonotypes with MiXCR, one entry per CDR3 protein. Here the sample spans approximately 500,000 distinct CDR3 sequences, 25% being singletons. Material for sequencing was PBMCs or a T cell subset sorted from them (not recorded which). The receptor source for this set is an adult woman who had mild COVID-19 (a few samples of this study predate the infection). Cell type and time point are not known.

The chain combines TRBV12-3 or TRBV12-4 with TRBJ1-2; maybe TRBD1 (6 bases). This CDR3 comprises 15 residues. V was shortened by 5 bases and J by 4 bases, with 17 bases between the two germline ends. This CDR3 is CASSTHRETFYGYTF. The CDR3 DNA follows: TGTGCCAGCAGTACCCACAGGGAAACCTTCTATGGCTACACCTTC.

This clonotype turned up a few times. DNA for the CDR3: TGTGCCAGCAGTTTTGCGGGGCTGAGGGAGACCCAGTACTTC. Amino acids: CASSFAGLRETQYF. This chain uses TRBV12-3 or TRBV12-4 with TRBJ2-5; D is possibly TRBD2 (6 bases). This CDR3 spans 14 amino acids. Trimming removed 3 bases from V and 5 bases from J, with 13 bases in between.

The chain recombines TRBV12-3 or TRBV12-4 with TRBJ1-5; TRBD1 might be the D (5 bases). Trimming cost V 4 bases and J 0 bases, with 10 bases left between them. This CDR3 region has 15 residues. The CDR3 DNA reads as TGTGCCAGCAGTTGGGCAGGGCTTAGCAATCAGCCCCAGCATTTT. This gives the protein CASSWAGLSNQPQHF.

This clonotype has more than one count but fewer than ten. The chain joins TRBV3-1 to TRBJ2-1; unclear D gene. V was cut by 4 bases and J by 13 bases, with 14 bases left in between. Per the germline V gene, CDR1 is LGHDT and CDR2 is YNNKEL (reference sequence). CDR3 length: 12 amino acids. CDR3 nucleotides: TGTGCCAGCAGCCTACTTTGGACCAAACAGTTCTTC. Residues: CASSLLWTKQFF.

This clonotype was counted only a few times. The chain combines TRBV12-3 or TRBV12-4 with TRBJ1-1, with no clear D. The CDR3 totals 14 residues. V lost 6 bases and J 0 bases, leaving 11 bases between the germline ends. This CDR3 is CASSPGSMNTEAFF. The CDR3 DNA is TGTGCCAGCAGCCCCGGGAGCATGAACACTGAAGCTTTCTTT.

V is TRBV30 and J is TRBJ1-1, with a possible D match to TRBD1 (6 bases). Germline CDR1 reads GTSNPN; CDR2 reads SVGIG (reference sequence). This CDR3 region has 11 residues. Trimming took 5 bases from V and 3 from J, leaving 7 bases between them. In DNA form, the CDR3 reads TGTGCCTGGGGGGGCGACACTGAAGCTTTCTTT. Its translation: CAWGGDTEAFF. Variable domain in full (rest from reference TRBV30 and TRBJ1-1): SQTIHQWPATLVQPVGSPLSLECTVEGTSNPNLYWYRQAAGRGLQLLFYSVGIGQISSEVPQNLSASRPQDRQFILSSKKLLLSDSGFYLCAWGGDTEAFFGQGTRLTVV.

The DNA for the CDR3 is TGCGCCAGCAGCTTAACAGGGCTTTTCGGCTACGAGCAGTACTTC. Translated: CASSLTGLFGYEQYF. The V gene is TRBV5-1, the J gene TRBJ2-7, with a possible D match to TRBD1 (6 bases). The germline V gene has CDR1 SGHRS and CDR2 YFSETQ. The CDR3 contains 15 residues. V dropped 2 bases and J dropped 3 bases, with 15 bases sitting between them.

This clonotype was observed a few times. The chain employs TRBV29-1 and TRBJ1-1, with 7 positions matching TRBD1. Germline V gene lookup returns CDR1 SQVTM and CDR2 ANQGSEA. V lost 2 bases, J lost 4 bases, and 1 base stayed unmatched. The length of the CDR3 is 12 residues. The CDR3 DNA is TGCAGCGTTGAAAAGGGGGCCACTGAAGCTTTCTTT. Protein: CSVEKGATEAFF.

This clonotype was counted a few times. V and J are TRBV14 and TRBJ2-7, with TRBD2 matching over 8 bases. V shed 6 bases, J shed 3 bases, and the junction held 10 bases outside the gene matches. CDR3 size: 15 residues. CDR1 is SGHDN, CDR2 FVKESK, per germline. This CDR3 is CASRGPATSVYEQYF. CDR3 nucleotide sequence: TGTGCCAGCAGAGGGCCGGCGACTAGCGTCTACGAGCAGTACTTC.

This rearrangement joins TRBV24-1 to TRBJ1-4; D remains ambiguous. In germline, CDR1 is KGHDR, CDR2 SFDVKD. Trimming removed 3 bases from V and 10 bases from J, with 11 bases in between. The CDR3 has 13 amino acids. CDR3 DNA: TGTGCCACCAGTGATGCGATGACGCGAAAACTGTTTTTT. Its translation is CATSDAMTRKLFF.

This clonotype appeared once. V is TRBV27 and J is TRBJ2-3, with TRBD2 matching over 8 bases. Trimming took 2 bases from V and 7 from J; bases not matched to a gene: 11. This CDR3 has 16 residues. Germline V gene data show CDR1 as MNHEY and CDR2 as SMNVEV (reference sequence). This CDR3 reads CASSLSSAGGWNTQYF. The CDR3 nucleotides are TGTGCCAGCAGTTTAAGTTCGGCGGGAGGTTGGAATACGCAGTATTTT.

DNA for the CDR3: TGTGCCAGCAGCTTAGAGTCGGGGGGTTCGGTGGAGACCCAGTACTTC. This codes for CASSLESGGSVETQYF. The chain couples TRBV11-2 to TRBJ2-5, with 7 bases identical to TRBD2. Germline CDR1 and CDR2: SGHAT and FQNNGV. The V segment lost 0 bases and the J segment 5 bases; nucleotides outside the gene matches: 9. The CDR3 runs 16 residues.

This clonotype showed up just a few times. This sequence joins TRBV7-9 and TRBJ2-7; D is undetermined. There are 15 residues in the CDR3. CDR1 and CDR2 from the germline V gene are SEHNR and FQNEAQ (reference sequence). V dropped 1 base and J dropped 0 bases, with 10 bases sitting between them. The chain's CDR3 is CASSLVALLSYEQYF. The CDR3, as DNA: TGTGCCAGCAGCTTAGTGGCCTTACTCTCCTACGAGCAGTACTTC.

V gene TRBV20-1 combines with J gene TRBJ2-5; TRBD2 matches 14 bases. The CDR3 consists of 16 residues. Germline lookup yields CDR1 DFQATT and CDR2 SNEGSKA (reference sequence). V lost 5 bases to trimming and J lost 1 base; unmatched junction nucleotides: 6. The CDR3 DNA is TGCAGTGCTCAGGGACTAGCGGGAGATGCCCAAGAGACCCAGTACTTC. As protein: CSAQGLAGDAQETQYF.

The rearrangement links TRBV5-1 to TRBJ2-3, with 14 nucleotides matching TRBD2. The CDR3 consists of 18 residues. Germline CDR1 reads SGHRS; CDR2 reads YFSETQ. V lost 4 bases to trimming and J lost 6 bases; unmatched junction nucleotides: 13. Here the CDR3 reads CASSTGLAGGLLPDTQYF. DNA for the CDR3: TGCGCCAGCAGCACTGGACTAGCGGGGGGCCTTCTTCCTGATACGCAGTATTTT.

This clonotype turned up a few times. The gene calls are TRBV7-3 and TRBJ2-1, with D perhaps matching TRBD1 or TRBD2 (5 bases each). CDR3 length: 15 residues. Germline assignment: CDR1 SGHTA and CDR2 FQGTGA. The ends were cut back, 2 bases at V and 7 bases at J, with 15 bases in the middle. The CDR3 sequence: CASSLGGIGRNEQFF. DNA for the CDR3: TGTGCCAGCAGCTTAGGGGGTATTGGCAGAAATGAGCAGTTCTTC.